This TCR beta chain derives from a study of monozygotic twins with inflammatory bowel disease. TCRdb re-analyzed the 5' RACE reads; it lists each CDR3 protein once, without DNA. The sample's table shows about 380,000 distinct CDR3 sequences. Germline V gene data show CDR1 as DFQATT and CDR2 as SNEGSKA (reference sequence). The CDR3 consists of 15 residues. Whole blood, unsorted for T cells, was the source of total RNA. The sample comprised blood. The chain links TRBV20-1 to TRBJ2-2; TCRdb proposes TRBD1, but this gene call is untestable without DNA. This TCR derives from a human donor with ulcerative colitis or Crohn's disease, or a healthy co-twin of an affected twin (not recorded which). The CDR3: CSARPRDRVTGELFF.